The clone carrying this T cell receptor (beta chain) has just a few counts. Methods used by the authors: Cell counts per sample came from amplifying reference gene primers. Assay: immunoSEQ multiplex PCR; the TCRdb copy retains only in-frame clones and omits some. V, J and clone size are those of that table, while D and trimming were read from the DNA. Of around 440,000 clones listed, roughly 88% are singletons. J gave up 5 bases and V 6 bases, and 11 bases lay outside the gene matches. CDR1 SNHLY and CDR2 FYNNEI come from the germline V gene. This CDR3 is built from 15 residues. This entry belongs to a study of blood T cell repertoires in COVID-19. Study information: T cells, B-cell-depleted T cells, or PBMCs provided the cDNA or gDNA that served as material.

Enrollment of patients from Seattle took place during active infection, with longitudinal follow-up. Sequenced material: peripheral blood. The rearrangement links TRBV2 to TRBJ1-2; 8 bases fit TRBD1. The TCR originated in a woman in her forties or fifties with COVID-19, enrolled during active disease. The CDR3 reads CASRALTGVWYGYTF. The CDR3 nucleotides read TGTGCCAGCAGGGCTTTGACAGGGGTTTGGTATGGCTACACCTTC.